The entry below describes one T cell receptor (beta chain). This sample is part of a study of control samples from healthy donors and cancer patients. There are 14 residues in the CDR3. The germline V gene has CDR1 MDHEN and CDR2 SYDVKM. Trimming pared 3 bases from V and 1 base from J, leaving 9 bases between. Profiling relied on immunoSEQ multiplex PCR, and the TCRdb table lists in-frame clones only, not all of them. Counted here are around 79,000 clones, 93% occurring once; the ten biggest clones make up 1.3%. The clonotype was recovered from a woman in her thirties or forties with lung cancer. This sequence joins TRBV28 and TRBJ1-1; maybe TRBD1 (5 bases). The sequencing sample was made of PBMCs. The CDR3 spells CASSLTDWNTEAFF. DNA for the CDR3: TGTGCCAGCAGTTTGACAGACTGGAACACTGAAGCTTTCTTT.